These T cell receptor beta chains were read from a single sample in a study of identical twins. From the 5' RACE reads, TCRdb called clonotypes with MiXCR, one entry per CDR3 protein. The table shows roughly 570,000 distinct CDR3 sequences, with roughly 9.9% occurring only once. These sequences were also reported in another study, on yellow fever vaccine responses in identical twins.

The specimen sequenced was PBMCs. The receptors here all came from a woman aged 18-29 years in good health. Each CDR3 is given with its conserved first and last residue. The order of the fields is clone size, D gene, CDR3 length, J gene, V gene, CDR3 protein, CDR3 DNA. D genes are given only for firm matches. Size tells how often a clone was seen (once, few, many) or the class of an expanded clone, and some rows leave it out.

many,TRBD2,15,TRBJ2-3,TRBV10-3,CAISATSGGTDTQYF,TGTGCCATCAGTGCAACTAGCGGAGGCACAGATACGCAGTATTTT
many,-,14,TRBJ2-5,TRBV7-9,CASSTGTDQETQYF,TGTGCCAGCAGCACGGGGACCGATCAAGAGACCCAGTACTTC
-,-,14,TRBJ1-4,TRBV7-9,CASSGTGVGEKLFF,TGTGCCAGCAGCGGCACCGGGGTCGGCGAAAAACTGTTTTTT
many,-,14,TRBJ2-5,TRBV5-1,CASTDLTYQETQYF,TGCGCCAGCACCGACCTGACGTACCAAGAGACCCAGTACTTC
-,TRBD1,16,TRBJ2-5,TRBV7-9,CASSQTGVDITETQYF,TGTGCCAGCAGCCAGACAGGGGTCGATATAACGGAGACCCAGTACTTC
many,-,15,TRBJ2-7,TRBV4-3,CASSQGHGPIYEQYF,TGCGCCAGCAGCCAAGGTCATGGGCCCATCTACGAGCAGTACTTC
-,-,15,TRBJ2-7,TRBV5-5,CASSWQVGVEYEQYF,TGTGCCAGCAGCTGGCAAGTGGGGGTCGAATACGAGCAGTACTTC
few,TRBD1,14,TRBJ2-7,TRBV7-2,CASSLATGVYEQYF,TGTGCCAGCAGCTTAGCGACAGGGGTTTACGAGCAGTACTTC
few,-,16,TRBJ2-1,TRBV19,CASSFFRSLAHNEQFF,TGTGCCAGTAGCTTTTTCCGGAGTCTAGCCCACAATGAGCAGTTCTTC
-,-,15,TRBJ2-2,TRBV7-3,CASSLGERLAGELFF,TGTGCCAGCAGCTTAGGAGAACGTCTGGCCGGGGAGCTGTTTTTT
few,TRBD1,15,TRBJ2-2,TRBV27,CASKGQGLLTGELFF,TGTGCCAGCAAGGGACAGGGTCTTCTGACCGGGGAGCTGTTTTTT
many,TRBD1,17,TRBJ2-2,TRBV7-8,CASSLMGGQGNTGELFF,TGTGCCAGCAGCTTAATGGGGGGACAGGGGAACACCGGGGAGCTGTTTTTT
-,TRBD1,15,TRBJ1-1,TRBV9,CASSRTGRGGTEAFF,TGTGCCAGCAGCAGGACAGGACGGGGCGGGACTGAAGCTTTCTTT
few,TRBD2,17,TRBJ2-1,TRBV12-3/TRBV12-4,CASSLDIGLAGANEQFF,TGTGCCAGCAGTTTGGACATAGGACTAGCGGGGGCTAATGAGCAGTTCTTC
-,TRBD1,16,TRBJ2-3,TRBV12-3/TRBV12-4,CASSFPGGAEGDTQYF,TGTGCCAGCAGTTTTCCAGGGGGCGCTGAGGGGGATACGCAGTATTTT
-,-,16,TRBJ2-2,TRBV4-3,CASSQDRDTNTGELFF,TGCGCCAGCAGCCAAGATCGGGACACCAACACCGGGGAGCTGTTTTTT